This TCR beta chain was sequenced in a study of T cell repertoires in cytomegalovirus infection (dated by TCRdb to about 2019). In terms of the full investigation: Donor HLA type was relevant to the analysis, as public TCR beta signatures indicated carriage of CMV infection together with the matching HLA type. The paper's findings and limits, for the study overall: The ex vivo response was dominated by HLA-C-restricted CMV-specific TCR beta clonotypes, and the single most frequent clonotype in two of eight donors was supplied by these HLA-C-restricted clonotypes. In both this cohort and an independent cohort of some 380 donors, the cumulative frequency of public TCR beta family members distinguished carriers of CMV infection plus the relevant HLA type.

The CDR3, cysteine through phenylalanine, is 14 amino acids long. Kept here is only the CDR3 DNA, which spans 42 bases and is read in frame from base 1. Deletion took 5 bases off V and 4 bases off J, with a span of 14 bases between the germline ends. Via the germline V gene, CDR1 is MNHNS and CDR2 SASEGT. The sequencer was an Illumina HiSeq 1500. TCRdb trimmed public reads at Q25 via fastp, called clones via MiXCR and kept in-frame beta chains. Every CDR3 protein is listed once, alongside the most common genes and DNA of its rows. The sample table shows about 740,000 distinct CDR3 sequences, and less than 40% are seen once. Of the sample, more than 2.5% is held by the ten largest clones. Notes on this clonotype: Its binding antigen is unknown. The sample holds no much larger clone one base away, and base qualities are not on file.

The chain uses TRBV6-1 and TRBJ1-2; possibly the D gene is TRBD1, per 6 matching bases. Material: PBMCs. The source of this sequence is a human donor in good health (CMV status not recorded). Some clones in this sample may be carry-over from other donors' samples. The sequenced DNA: TGTGCCAGCAGTTATCAGGGGCGAGGCTATGGCTACACCTTC. Its protein is CASSYQGRGYGYTF.